A single sample gave rise to the 11 T cell receptor beta chains below, sequenced in a study of T cells in Graves' hyperthyroidism and ophthalmopathy. The investigators amplified TCR beta CDR3 regions from RNA transcripts. Researchers ran a first-round RT-PCR on the TCR CDR3 using the HTBI primer set. One entry per CDR3 protein, called by TCRdb with MiXCR from the multiplex PCR reads. The repertoire holds 600,000 to 900,000 distinct CDR3 sequences, with roughly 17% as singletons. Sequencing was performed on blood. These TCRs come from a young man with Graves' hyperthyroidism.

This clonotype showed up just a few times. The rearrangement uses TRBV27 and TRBJ2-7, with D possibly matching TRBD2 (6 bases). The V gene's germline CDR1 is MNHEY and CDR2 SMNVEV (reference sequence). This CDR3 comprises 15 residues. V lost 2 bases, J lost 2 bases, and 13 bases lay in between. The CDR3 DNA reads TGTGCCAGCAGTTTAAGGCTAGCGAACGCCTACGAGCAGTACTTC. This sequence encodes CASSLRLANAYEQYF.

In its sample, this clonotype was seen many times. This chain joins TRBV7-3 and TRBJ2-3; 12 bases agree with TRBD2. This CDR3 contains 16 residues. The V gene's germline CDR1 is SGHTA and CDR2 FQGTGA. V shed 4 bases and J 2 bases; nucleotides not matched to a gene: 4. This chain's CDR3 is CASSSGLAGLTDTQYF. In DNA, the CDR3 is TGTGCCAGCAGCTCCGGACTAGCGGGGCTCACAGATACGCAGTATTTT.

This chain uses TRBV7-9 with TRBJ1-2; perhaps TRBD1 as D (5 bases). The CDR3 extends over 15 amino acids. With 1 base removed from V and 4 bases from J, the gap between germline ends came to 13 bases. Per the germline V gene, CDR1 is SEHNR and CDR2 is FQNEAQ (reference sequence). As DNA, the CDR3 is TGTGCCAGCAGCTTAGGGTCCGGGGCGAGCTATGGCTACACCTTC. Translating it yields CASSLGSGASYGYTF.

This chain connects TRBV18 to TRBJ2-7; 9 positions match TRBD1. CDR1 KGHSH and CDR2 LQKENI come from the germline V gene. The CDR3 has 15 amino acids. V was pared by 6 bases and J by 0 bases, with 6 bases of the junction left unmatched. The CDR3 loop is CASSRQGEVSYEQYF. CDR3 DNA: TGTGCCAGCTCGCGACAGGGGGAAGTCTCCTACGAGCAGTACTTC.

This clonotype showed up many times. This chain uses TRBV6-1 with TRBJ2-7; TRBD1 aligns across 11 bases. This CDR3 spans 15 amino acids. CDR1 and CDR2 from the germline V gene are MNHNS and SASEGT. The V segment lost 5 bases and the J segment 5 bases; nucleotides outside the gene matches: 8. For the CDR3, the DNA is TGTGCCAGCAGTACCCGGGACAGGGGGTCCCACGAGCAGTACTTC. Protein sequence: CASSTRDRGSHEQYF.

This clonotype was detected many times. The chain joins TRBV20-1 to TRBJ1-1, with a tentative D call TRBD1 (6 bases). Germline lookup yields CDR1 DFQATT and CDR2 SNEGSKA (reference sequence). V shed 7 bases and J shed 5 bases, with 14 bases lying between them. The CDR3 is made up of 12 amino acids. The CDR3 coding sequence is TGCAGTGGAGGCAGGAGGGGGACTGAAGCTTTCTTT. Its protein is CSGGRRGTEAFF.

This clonotype was counted only a few times. The CDR3 sequence: CSGTSPGTDTQYF. CDR3 sequence (DNA): TGCAGCGGGACTAGCCCTGGCACAGATACGCAGTATTTT. The chain recombines TRBV29-1 with TRBJ2-3; 8 nucleotides agree with TRBD2. Germline loops: CDR1 SQVTM, CDR2 ANQGSEA. The CDR3 spans 13 residues. V was clipped by 7 bases and J by 1 base; unmatched bases: 4.

At least ten counts were recorded for this clonotype. The chain carries TRBV6-2 or TRBV6-3 and TRBJ1-1, with TRBD1 as a possible D gene (5 bases). CDR3 size: 13 residues. Germline CDR1 MNHEY, CDR2 SVGEGT. The V end was cut by 0 bases, the J end by 5 bases, with 7 bases between. The CDR3: CASSYSRQTEAFF. The CDR3 region has the DNA TGTGCCAGCAGTTACTCGAGACAGACTGAAGCTTTCTTT.

This clonotype was observed many times. The genes are TRBV12-3 or TRBV12-4 and TRBJ2-1; D perhaps matches TRBD2 (6 bases). CDR3 length equals 16 residues. The germline V and J ends were trimmed by 8 bases and 0 bases, with 17 bases remaining between them. CDR3 residues: CASGRGALSSYNEQFF. The CDR3 region has the DNA TGTGCCAGCGGGCGGGGCGCCCTCAGCTCCTACAATGAGCAGTTCTTC.

In this sample, this clonotype turned up many times. V and J are TRBV30 and TRBJ2-3; 10 bases match TRBD2. CDR1 is GTSNPN and CDR2 is SVGIG in the germline V gene (reference sequence). The CDR3 is 14 amino acids. Trimming took 2 bases from V and 1 from J; bases not matched to a gene: 0. The CDR3 here is CAWSLAGGTDTQYF. The CDR3 DNA follows: TGTGCCTGGAGTCTAGCGGGAGGCACAGATACGCAGTATTTT.

The chain carries TRBV28 and TRBJ2-1; perhaps TRBD1 as D (6 bases). CDR1 is MDHEN and CDR2 is SYDVKM in the germline V gene. Trimming removed 6 bases from V and 3 bases from J, with 15 bases in between. The CDR3 length is 15 residues. For the CDR3, the DNA is TGTGCCAGCAGACCAACAGGGTCGGGCTACAATGAGCAGTTCTTC. Its protein is CASRPTGSGYNEQFF.